The present TCR beta chain was sequenced within a study of T cell changes during pregnancy in multiple sclerosis. Assay: immunoSEQ multiplex PCR; the TCRdb copy retains only in-frame clones and omits some. The sample contains some 38,000 clones, around 92% of which appear only once. Germline-derived CDR1 and CDR2 are LNHDA and SQIVND (reference sequence). The CDR3 sequence is 14 residues long. Trimming cost V 1 base and J 6 bases, with 12 bases left between them. The chain couples TRBV19 to TRBJ1-1; D possibly corresponds to TRBD1 (6 bases). Source: CD8+ T cells from peripheral blood mononuclear cells, taken after pregnancy. The TCR originated in a female donor with multiple sclerosis, enrolled in a pregnancy study. The CDR3 DNA is TGTGCCAGTAGTATAGGTACAGGGAGCCCTGAAGCTTTCTTT. Translating it yields CASSIGTGSPEAFF.